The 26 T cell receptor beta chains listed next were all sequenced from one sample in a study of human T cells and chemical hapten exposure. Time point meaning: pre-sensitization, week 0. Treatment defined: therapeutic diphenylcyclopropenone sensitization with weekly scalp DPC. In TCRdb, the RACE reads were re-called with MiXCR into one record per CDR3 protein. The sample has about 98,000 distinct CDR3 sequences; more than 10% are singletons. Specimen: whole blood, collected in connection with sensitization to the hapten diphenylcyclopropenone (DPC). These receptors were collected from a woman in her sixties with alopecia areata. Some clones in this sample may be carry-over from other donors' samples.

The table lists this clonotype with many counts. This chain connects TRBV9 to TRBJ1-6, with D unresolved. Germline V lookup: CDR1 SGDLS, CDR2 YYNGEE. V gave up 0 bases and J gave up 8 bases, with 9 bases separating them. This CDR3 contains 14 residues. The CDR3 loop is CASSVGRVDSPLHF. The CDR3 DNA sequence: TGTGCCAGCAGCGTAGGGAGGGTAGATTCACCCCTCCACTTT.

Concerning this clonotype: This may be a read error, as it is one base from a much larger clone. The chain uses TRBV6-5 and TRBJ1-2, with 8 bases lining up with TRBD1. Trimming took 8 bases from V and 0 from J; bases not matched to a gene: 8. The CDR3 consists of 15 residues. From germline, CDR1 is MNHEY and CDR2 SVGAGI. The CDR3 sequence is CASGQMTGANYGYTF. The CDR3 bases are TGTGCCAGCGGTCAGATGACAGGGGCTAACTATGGCTACACCTTC.

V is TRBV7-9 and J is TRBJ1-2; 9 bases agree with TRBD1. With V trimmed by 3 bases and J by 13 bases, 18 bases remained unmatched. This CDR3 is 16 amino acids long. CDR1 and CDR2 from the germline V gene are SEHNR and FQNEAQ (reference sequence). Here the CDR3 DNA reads TGTGCCAGCAGCTTGTGGGGGGCCCGGGACAGGGACCGCTGCACCTTC. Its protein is CASSLWGARDRDRCTF.

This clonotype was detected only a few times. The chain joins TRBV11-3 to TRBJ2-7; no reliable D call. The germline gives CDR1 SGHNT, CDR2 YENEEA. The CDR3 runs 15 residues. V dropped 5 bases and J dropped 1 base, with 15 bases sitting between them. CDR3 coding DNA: TGTGCCAGCAGCCCGGTCCCGGCCCCATCCTACGAGCAGTACTTC. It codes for CASSPVPAPSYEQYF.

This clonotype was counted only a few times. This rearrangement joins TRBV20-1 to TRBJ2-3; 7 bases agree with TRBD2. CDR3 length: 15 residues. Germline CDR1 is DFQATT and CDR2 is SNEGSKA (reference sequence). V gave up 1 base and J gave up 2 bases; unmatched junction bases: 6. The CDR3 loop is CSARGTRYSTDTQYF. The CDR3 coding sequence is TGCAGTGCTAGAGGGACTAGATATTCCACAGATACGCAGTATTTT.

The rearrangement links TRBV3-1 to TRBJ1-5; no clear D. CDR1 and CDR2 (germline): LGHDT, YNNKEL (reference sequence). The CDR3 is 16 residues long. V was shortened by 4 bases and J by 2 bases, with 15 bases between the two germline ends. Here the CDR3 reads CASSLASISGNQPQHF. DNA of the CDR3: TGTGCCAGCAGCCTCGCCTCTATCAGCGGCAATCAGCCCCAGCATTTT.

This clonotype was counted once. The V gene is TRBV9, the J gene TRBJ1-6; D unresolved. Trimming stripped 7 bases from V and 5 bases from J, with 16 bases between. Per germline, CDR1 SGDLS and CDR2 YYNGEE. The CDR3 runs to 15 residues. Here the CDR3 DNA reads TGTGCCAGCCGGCAACGGGCGGGGAATAATTCACCCCTCCACTTT. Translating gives CASRQRAGNNSPLHF.

This CDR3 is CASSLFGTGRYNSPLHF. Here the CDR3 DNA reads TGTGCCAGCAGTTTATTTGGGACAGGCCGCTATAATTCACCCCTCCACTTT. The V gene is TRBV27, the J gene TRBJ1-6; the match to TRBD1 covers 8 bases. This CDR3 has 17 amino acids. The germline V gene encodes CDR1 MNHEY and CDR2 SMNVEV (reference sequence). The trim removed 1 base at V and 3 bases at J, leaving 5 bases unmatched.

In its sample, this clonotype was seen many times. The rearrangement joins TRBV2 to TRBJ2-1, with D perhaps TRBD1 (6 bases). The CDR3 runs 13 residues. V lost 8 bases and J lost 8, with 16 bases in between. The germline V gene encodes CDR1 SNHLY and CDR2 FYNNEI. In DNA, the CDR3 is TGTGCCAGCCAAGGGGGATTCGGGGATGAGCAGTTCTTC. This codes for CASQGGFGDEQFF.

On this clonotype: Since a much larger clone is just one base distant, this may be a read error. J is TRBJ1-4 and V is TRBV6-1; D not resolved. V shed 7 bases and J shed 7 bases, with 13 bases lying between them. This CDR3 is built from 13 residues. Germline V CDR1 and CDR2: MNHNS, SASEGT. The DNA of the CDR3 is TGTGCCAGCACTCCCGGGCACGCTGAAAAACTGTTTTTT. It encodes CASTPGHAEKLFF.

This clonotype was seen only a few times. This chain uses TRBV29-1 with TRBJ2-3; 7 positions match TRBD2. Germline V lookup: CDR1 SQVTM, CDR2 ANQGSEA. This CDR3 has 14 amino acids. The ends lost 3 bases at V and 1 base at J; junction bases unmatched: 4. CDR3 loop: CSVESGARTDTQYF. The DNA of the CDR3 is TGCAGCGTTGAGAGCGGGGCACGCACAGATACGCAGTATTTT.

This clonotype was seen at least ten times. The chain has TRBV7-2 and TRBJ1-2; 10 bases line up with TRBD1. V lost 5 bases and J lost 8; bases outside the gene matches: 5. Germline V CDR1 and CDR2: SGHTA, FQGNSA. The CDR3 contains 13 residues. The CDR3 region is CASSRQGARGYTF. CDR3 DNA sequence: TGTGCCAGCAGCCGACAGGGGGCGAGAGGCTACACCTTC.

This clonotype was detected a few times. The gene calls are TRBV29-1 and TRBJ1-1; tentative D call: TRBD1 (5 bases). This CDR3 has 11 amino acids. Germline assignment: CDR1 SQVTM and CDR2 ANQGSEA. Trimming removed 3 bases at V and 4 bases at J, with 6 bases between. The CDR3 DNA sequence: TGCAGCGTTGAGGGGGGCACTGAAGCTTTCTTT. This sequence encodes CSVEGGTEAFF.

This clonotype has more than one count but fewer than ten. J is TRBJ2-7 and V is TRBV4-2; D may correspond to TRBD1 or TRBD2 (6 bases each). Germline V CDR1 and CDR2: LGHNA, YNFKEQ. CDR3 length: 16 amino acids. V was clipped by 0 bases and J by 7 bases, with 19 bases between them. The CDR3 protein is CASSQDRFGGPGEQYF. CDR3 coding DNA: TGTGCCAGCAGCCAAGATAGGTTCGGGGGCCCGGGTGAGCAGTACTTC.

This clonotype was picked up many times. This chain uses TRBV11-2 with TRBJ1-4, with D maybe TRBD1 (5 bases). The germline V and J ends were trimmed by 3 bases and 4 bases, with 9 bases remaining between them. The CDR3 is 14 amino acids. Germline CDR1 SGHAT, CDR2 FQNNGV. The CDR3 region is CASSFRQINEKLFF. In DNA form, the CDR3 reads TGTGCCAGCAGCTTTAGACAGATTAATGAAAAACTGTTTTTT. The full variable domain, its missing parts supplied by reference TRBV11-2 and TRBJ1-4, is EAGVAQSPRYKIIEKRQSVAFWCNPISGHATLYWYQQILGQGPKLLIQFQNNGVVDDSQLPKDRFSAERLKGVDSTLKIQPAKLEDSAVYLCASSFRQINEKLFFGSGTQLSVL.

The CDR3 is CSVDTHRNTEAFF. In nucleotides, the CDR3 is TGCAGCGTTGATACACATAGGAACACTGAAGCTTTCTTT. The rearrangement joins TRBV29-1 to TRBJ1-1; D is unclear. There are 13 residues in the CDR3. V lost 3 bases to trimming and J lost 1 base, with 9 bases between them. Germline values: CDR1 SQVTM, CDR2 ANQGSEA. Using reference TRBV29-1 and TRBJ1-1 for the parts outside the CDR3, the full variable domain is SAVISQKPSRDICQRGTSLTIQCQVDSQVTMMFWYRQQPGQSLTLIATANQGSEATYESGFVIDKFPISRPNLTFSTLTVSNMSPEDSSIYLCSVDTHRNTEAFFGQGTRLTVV.

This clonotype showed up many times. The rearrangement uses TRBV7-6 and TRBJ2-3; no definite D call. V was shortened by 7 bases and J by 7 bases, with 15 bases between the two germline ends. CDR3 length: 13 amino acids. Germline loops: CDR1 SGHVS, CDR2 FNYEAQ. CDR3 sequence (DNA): TGTGCCAGCACCTCTAGGAACCAAAATACGCAGTATTTT. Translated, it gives CASTSRNQNTQYF.

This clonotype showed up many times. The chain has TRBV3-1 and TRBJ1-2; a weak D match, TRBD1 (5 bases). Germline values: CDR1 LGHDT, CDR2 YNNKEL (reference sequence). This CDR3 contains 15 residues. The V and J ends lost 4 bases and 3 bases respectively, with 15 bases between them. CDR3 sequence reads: CASSRSNPTDYGYTF. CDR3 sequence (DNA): TGTGCCAGCAGCCGGTCCAACCCGACAGACTATGGCTACACCTTC.

For the CDR3, the DNA is TGTGCCAGCAGCCGACTACCCCAGGGCTCTGGAAACACCATATATTTT. As protein: CASSRLPQGSGNTIYF. The chain couples TRBV3-1 to TRBJ1-3, with D tentatively TRBD1 (5 bases). The CDR3 is 16 residues long. V lost 4 bases and J lost 0, with 13 bases in between. CDR1 is LGHDT, CDR2 YNNKEL, per germline (reference sequence).

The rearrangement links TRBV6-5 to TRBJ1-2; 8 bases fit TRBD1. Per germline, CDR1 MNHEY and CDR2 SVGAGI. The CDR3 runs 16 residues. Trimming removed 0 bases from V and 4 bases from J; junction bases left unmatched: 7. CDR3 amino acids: CASSYSQWTGSYGYTF. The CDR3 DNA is TGTGCCAGCAGTTACTCTCAATGGACAGGGTCCTATGGCTACACCTTC.

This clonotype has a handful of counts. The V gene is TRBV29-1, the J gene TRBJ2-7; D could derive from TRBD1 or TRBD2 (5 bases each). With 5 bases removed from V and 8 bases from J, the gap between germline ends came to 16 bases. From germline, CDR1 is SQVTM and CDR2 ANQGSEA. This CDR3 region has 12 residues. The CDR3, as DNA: TGCAGCGTTACCGGGACCCGACTGAAGCAGTACTTC. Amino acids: CSVTGTRLKQYF.

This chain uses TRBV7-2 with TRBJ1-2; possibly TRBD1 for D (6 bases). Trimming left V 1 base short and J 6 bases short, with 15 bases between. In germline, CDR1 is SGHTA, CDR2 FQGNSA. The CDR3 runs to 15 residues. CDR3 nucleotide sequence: TGTGCCAGCAGCTTAGAAGTACAGGGTGTCCATGGCTACACCTTC. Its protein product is CASSLEVQGVHGYTF.

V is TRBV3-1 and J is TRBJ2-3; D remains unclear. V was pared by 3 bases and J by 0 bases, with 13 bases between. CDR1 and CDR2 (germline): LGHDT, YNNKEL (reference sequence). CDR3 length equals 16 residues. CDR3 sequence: CASSHTTSSSTDTQYF. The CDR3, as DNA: TGTGCCAGCAGCCATACTACATCTTCTAGCACAGATACGCAGTATTTT.

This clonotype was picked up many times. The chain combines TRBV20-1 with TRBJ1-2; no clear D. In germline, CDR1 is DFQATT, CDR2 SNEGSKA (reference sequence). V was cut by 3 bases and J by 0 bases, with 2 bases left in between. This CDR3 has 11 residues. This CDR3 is CSARSNYGYTF. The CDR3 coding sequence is TGCAGTGCTAGGTCTAACTATGGCTACACCTTC.

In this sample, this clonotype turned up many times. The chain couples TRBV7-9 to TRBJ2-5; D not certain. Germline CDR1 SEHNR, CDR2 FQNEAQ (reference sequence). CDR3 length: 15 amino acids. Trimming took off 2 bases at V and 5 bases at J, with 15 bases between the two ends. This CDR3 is CASSLLGGRLETQYF. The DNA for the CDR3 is TGTGCCAGCAGCTTATTGGGTGGCAGGCTGGAGACCCAGTACTTC.

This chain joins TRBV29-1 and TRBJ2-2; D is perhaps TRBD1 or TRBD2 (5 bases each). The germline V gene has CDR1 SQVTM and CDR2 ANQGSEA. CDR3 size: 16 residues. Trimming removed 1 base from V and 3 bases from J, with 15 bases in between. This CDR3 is CSVEGREGTYTGELFF. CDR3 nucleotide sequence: TGCAGCGTTGAAGGGCGCGAGGGGACGTACACCGGGGAGCTGTTTTTT.